The 20 T cell receptor beta chains in this list originate from one sample, sequenced in a study of T-cell reconstitution after alpha-beta-depleted transplantation in children. TCRbeta library preparation incorporated unique molecular identifiers. Via MiXCR, TCRdb re-called the PCR reads, giving one row per CDR3 protein. The sample lists some 76,000 distinct CDR3 sequences, roughly 10% seen once, with roughly an eighth in the top ten. The sequencing used PBMCs, collected before TCRalphabeta/CD19-depleted stem cell transplant. The receptors come from a boy between 10 and 17 years old with acute myeloid leukemia, due to receive a stem cell transplant.

In its sample, this clonotype was seen a few times. V usage is TRBV27 and J usage is TRBJ1-4, with D possibly being TRBD1 (5 bases). The CDR3 covers 15 residues. The V and J ends lost 5 bases and 9 bases respectively, with 19 bases between them. Germline CDR1 is MNHEY and CDR2 is SMNVEV (reference sequence). Here the CDR3 reads CASSTPQEVPQKLFF. CDR3 DNA sequence: TGTGCCAGCAGTACGCCACAGGAGGTCCCTCAAAAACTGTTTTTT.

Ten or more counts support this clonotype. This chain uses TRBV7-8 with TRBJ1-1; 7 bases are shared with TRBD1. CDR1 is SGHVS, CDR2 FQNEAQ, per germline. This CDR3 comprises 16 residues. With V trimmed by 5 bases and J by 3 bases, 12 bases remained unmatched. The CDR3 coding sequence is TGTGCCAGCAGCCCCTACTCCGACAGGGAGTACACTGAAGCTTTCTTT. Its protein is CASSPYSDREYTEAFF.

This clonotype came up many times. The rearrangement uses TRBV7-9 and TRBJ2-7; no clear D gene. Germline lookup yields CDR1 SEHNR and CDR2 FQNEAQ (reference sequence). This CDR3 has 11 residues. The ends were cut back, 7 bases at V and 7 bases at J, with 11 bases in the middle. CDR3 nucleotide sequence: TGTGCCAGCACCCCACTCGGTGAGCAGTACGTC. Protein sequence: CASTPLGEQYV.

This clonotype was picked up many times. J is TRBJ1-1 and V is TRBV7-8, with D uncertain. The CDR3 loop spans 15 amino acids. In germline, CDR1 is SGHVS, CDR2 FQNEAQ. The V and J ends lost 2 bases and 7 bases respectively, with 17 bases between them. The CDR3 loop reads CASSLKGAELVEAFF. Here the CDR3 DNA reads TGTGCCAGCAGCTTAAAGGGTGCAGAGTTAGTTGAAGCTTTCTTT.

About this clonotype: The junction departs from the called germline gene at one end, perhaps through a read error. This sequence joins TRBV12-3 or TRBV12-4 and TRBJ1-1; 9 bases are shared with TRBD1. The CDR3 length is 18 residues. CDR3 amino acids: CTSSRIIGTGTENTEAFF. The CDR3 nucleotides read TGTACCAGCAGCCGTATCATCGGGACAGGGACTGAGAACACTGAAGCTTTCTTT.

There are many counts of this clonotype. The gene calls are TRBV12-3 or TRBV12-4 and TRBJ1-1; 8 nucleotides agree with TRBD1. CDR3 length: 14 residues. With V trimmed by 5 bases and J by 6 bases, 8 bases remained unmatched. The DNA of the CDR3 is TGTGCCAGCAGTGTTAAGGACAGGGTTTCTGAAGCTTTCTTT. This translates into CASSVKDRVSEAFF.

This clonotype was found many times. The genes are TRBV18 and TRBJ2-7; possibly TRBD2 for D (5 bases). Germline CDR1 and CDR2: KGHSH and LQKENI. This CDR3 contains 16 residues. Trimming shortened V by 0 bases and J by 2 bases, and 14 bases separated the two germline ends. This CDR3 is CASSPPKLVGTYEQYV. DNA of the CDR3: TGTGCCAGCTCACCACCCAAACTAGTTGGAACCTACGAGCAGTACGTC.

In this sample, this clonotype turned up many times. The DNA of the CDR3 is TGTGCCAGCGGAGAAGAGACCCAGTACTTC. Translation: CASGEETQYF. V usage is TRBV25-1 and J usage is TRBJ2-5; D is undetermined. Germline lookup yields CDR1 MGHDK and CDR2 SYGVNS. The CDR3 length is 10 residues. Trimming shortened V by 8 bases and J by 3 bases, and 4 bases separated the two germline ends.

This clonotype has a count of ten or more. At one end the junction does not follow the germline gene, possibly because of a read error. The V gene is TRBV7-2, the J gene TRBJ2-7, with TRBD2 matching 10 bases. Germline V gene data show CDR1 as SGHTA and CDR2 as FQGNSA. This CDR3 has 15 amino acids. The chain's CDR3 is CASSYGLAASYGQYF. The CDR3 nucleotides read TGTGCCAGCAGCTACGGACTAGCGGCCTCCTACGGGCAGTACTTC.

This clonotype has at least ten counts. The chain is built from TRBV10-2 and TRBJ1-2; D possibly corresponds to TRBD1 (6 bases). The CDR3 extends over 14 amino acids. The germline V gene has CDR1 WSHSY and CDR2 SAAADI. V lost 2 bases to trimming and J lost 4 bases, with 11 bases between them. Here the CDR3 DNA reads TGCGCCAGCAGTGAGCAACAGGGCCCCTATGGCTACACCTTC. This encodes CASSEQQGPYGYTF.

This clonotype appeared many times. The genes are TRBV6-5 and TRBJ2-1; 7 bases are a match to TRBD1. This CDR3 has 17 residues. The J segment lost 6 bases and the V segment lost 0 bases, leaving 11 bases of the junction unmatched. CDR1 is MNHEY and CDR2 is SVGAGI in the germline V gene. The CDR3 here is CASSYSGQGVVFNEQFF. CDR3 bases: TGTGCCAGCAGTTACTCGGGCCAGGGGGTAGTTTTCAATGAGCAGTTCTTC.

The table lists this clonotype with many counts. The rearrangement uses TRBV7-9 and TRBJ2-2, with TRBD1 as a possible D gene (6 bases). Trimming cost V 5 bases and J 1 base, with 17 bases left between them. In germline, CDR1 is SEHNR, CDR2 FQNEAQ (reference sequence). The CDR3 extends over 17 amino acids. The CDR3 coding sequence is TGTGCCAGCAGCACACAGGGCGGCTGGGGGAACACCGGGGAGCTGTTTTTT. It translates to CASSTQGGWGNTGELFF. Full variable domain (remainder filled in from reference TRBV7-9 and TRBJ2-2): DTGVSQNPRHKITKRGQNVTFRCDPISEHNRLYWYRQTLGQGPEFLTYFQNEAQLEKSRLLSDRFSAERPKGSFSTLEIQRTEQGDSAMYLCASSTQGGWGNTGELFFGEGSRLTVL.

A remark on this clonotype: A much bigger clone sits one base away, suggesting this may be a read error. The chain joins TRBV20-1 to TRBJ1-1; 8 nucleotides line up with TRBD1. The CDR3 covers 18 residues. Germline CDR1 DFQATT, CDR2 SNEGSKA (reference sequence). CDR3 protein: CSAPGKIWTGPMNTGAFF. The CDR3 DNA reads as TGCAGTGCCCCAGGGAAGATTTGGACAGGGCCCATGAACACTGGAGCTTTCTTT.

This clonotype was counted only a few times. CDR3 in amino acids: CSARLPGSAPETQYF. The DNA for the CDR3 is TGCAGTGCTAGGTTGCCGGGGTCAGCGCCGGAGACCCAGTACTTC. The chain uses TRBV20-1 and TRBJ2-5, with a tentative D call TRBD2 (5 bases). The CDR3 sequence is 15 residues long. Germline V gene sequence: CDR1 DFQATT, CDR2 SNEGSKA (reference sequence). Trimming pared 3 bases from V and 5 bases from J, leaving 19 bases between.

This clonotype has just a few counts. The chain is built from TRBV19 and TRBJ2-1, with 11 nucleotides matching TRBD2. V was clipped by 0 bases and J by 4 bases; unmatched bases: 2. The CDR3 consists of 16 residues. Germline V gene sequence: CDR1 LNHDA, CDR2 SQIVND (reference sequence). The CDR3 DNA reads as TGTGCCAGTAGTATAGATCTAGCGGGAGGATACAATGAGCAGTTCTTC. Translating it yields CASSIDLAGGYNEQFF.

This clonotype came up many times. The V gene is TRBV5-1, the J gene TRBJ2-6; D perhaps matches TRBD1 (6 bases). Germline values: CDR1 SGHRS, CDR2 YFSETQ. The CDR3 has 17 amino acids. Deletions cut 4 bases from V and 3 bases from J, with 17 bases between. This CDR3 reads CASSQRTGLGGANVLTF. DNA of the CDR3: TGCGCCAGCAGCCAGAGAACAGGGCTAGGTGGGGCCAACGTCCTGACTTTC. Complete variable domain (other parts from reference TRBV5-1 and TRBJ2-6): KAGVTQTPRYLIKTRGQQVTLSCSPISGHRSVSWYQQTPGQGLQFLFEYFSETQRNKGNFPGRFSGRQFSNSRSEMNVSTLELGDSALYLCASSQRTGLGGANVLTFGAGSRLTVL.

This clonotype was counted many times. The gene calls are TRBV7-3 and TRBJ2-7; TRBD1 agrees at 8 bases. V shed 2 bases, J shed 2 bases, and the junction held 2 bases outside the gene matches. The CDR3 is 14 amino acids. Germline lookup yields CDR1 SGHTA and CDR2 FQGTGA. CDR3 in amino acids: CASSLAGGPYEQYF. For the CDR3, the DNA is TGTGCCAGCAGCTTAGCAGGGGGCCCCTACGAGCAGTACTTC.

This clonotype appeared many times. In DNA, the CDR3 is TGTGCCAGCAGCTCCTGGGGCGGCGGCTCTGGGGCCAACGTCCTGACTTTC. It encodes CASSSWGGGSGANVLTF. The chain recombines TRBV5-5 with TRBJ2-6; D is possibly TRBD1 (5 bases). Per germline, CDR1 SGHKS and CDR2 YYEKEE (reference sequence). V lost 3 bases to trimming and J lost 0 bases, with 13 bases between them. This CDR3 region has 17 residues.

This clonotype was recorded many times. The rearrangement uses TRBV7-2 and TRBJ2-1; 8 bases are a match to TRBD2. CDR3 size: 15 residues. Unmatched junction bases numbered 5, after V lost 2 bases and J lost 5 bases. The germline CDR1 and CDR2 sequences are SGHTA and FQGNSA. The CDR3 DNA reads as TGTGCCAGCAGCTTACCGGGCGGGGGGAACAATGAGCAGTTCTTC. Translation gives CASSLPGGGNNEQFF.

This clonotype was detected ten times or more. The V and J genes are TRBV5-5 and TRBJ2-1; 9 bases map to TRBD2. The CDR3 is 16 residues long. CDR1 is SGHKS and CDR2 is YYEKEE in the germline V gene (reference sequence). Trimming took 0 bases from V and 4 from J; bases not matched to a gene: 5. CDR3 sequence: CASSLVAGGLYNEQFF. The CDR3 DNA reads TGTGCCAGCAGCTTGGTGGCGGGGGGGCTGTACAATGAGCAGTTCTTC.